These 15 T cell receptor beta chains were all obtained from the same sample, sequenced in a study of blood T cell repertoires in COVID-19. Profiled with immunoSEQ multiplex PCR; TCRdb holds only in-frame clones, not every one. This table holds 200,000 to 250,000 clones, roughly 80% found once. The sequenced sample consisted of peripheral blood. All receptors come from a woman older than 75 with active or convalescent COVID-19.

V is TRBV4-1 and J is TRBJ1-3; TRBD1 aligns across 7 bases. The germline gives CDR1 MGHRA, CDR2 YSYEKL. The V segment lost 3 bases and the J segment 1 base; nucleotides outside the gene matches: 9. The CDR3 length is 17 residues. The CDR3 DNA follows: TGCGCCAGCAGCCAGGCAAACAGGGGAACTTCTGGAAACACCATATATTTT. This gives the protein CASSQANRGTSGNTIYF.

The chain employs TRBV7-3 and TRBJ1-1; D gene uncertain. Trimming pared 2 bases from V and 1 base from J, leaving 11 bases between. Germline CDR1 and CDR2: SGHTA and FQGTGA. The CDR3 length is 15 residues. The DNA for the CDR3 is TGTGCCAGCAGCTTATTTTCGGTCGGGAACACTGAAGCTTTCTTT. It encodes CASSLFSVGNTEAFF. The variable domain in full, completed from reference TRBV7-3 and TRBJ1-1, reads GAGVSQTPSNKVTEKGKYVELRCDPISGHTALYWYRQSLGQGPEFLIYFQGTGAADDSGLPNDRFFAVRPEGSVSTLKIQRTERGDSAVYLCASSLFSVGNTEAFFGQGTRLTVV.

The chain employs TRBV9 and TRBJ2-3; 9 nucleotides agree with TRBD2. V gave up 3 bases and J gave up 6 bases; unmatched junction bases: 8. CDR3 length: 15 amino acids. CDR1 and CDR2 from the germline V gene are SGDLS and YYNGEE. The CDR3 nucleotides read TGTGCCAGCAGCGCCGCGGGGGGGCTCCTCGATACGCAGTATTTT. This sequence encodes CASSAAGGLLDTQYF.

The chain joins TRBV30 to TRBJ1-6, with a tentative D call TRBD1 (6 bases). The CDR3 is 13 residues long. Trimming took off 3 bases at V and 8 bases at J, with 11 bases between the two ends. The germline V gene encodes CDR1 GTSNPN and CDR2 SVGIG (reference sequence). In DNA, the CDR3 is TGTGCCTGGAGGGGCGCAGGGGATTCACCCCTCCACTTT. Its protein product is CAWRGAGDSPLHF.

V and J are TRBV7-2 and TRBJ2-3; D not certain. The V gene lost 5 bases and the J gene lost 4 bases, with 10 bases spanning the gap. This CDR3 comprises 13 residues. Germline CDR1 and CDR2: SGHTA and FQGNSA. CDR3 nucleotides: TGTGCCAGCAGCCAAAGCCTGGCAGATACGCAGTATTTT. Translated, it gives CASSQSLADTQYF.

This CDR3 reads CASSPLADGYTF. CDR3 sequence (DNA): TGTGCCAGCAGCCCCCTAGCGGATGGCTACACCTTC. The chain carries TRBV11-1 and TRBJ1-2; D unresolved. V was trimmed by 5 bases and J by 6 bases, leaving 10 bases between them. The CDR3 is made up of 12 amino acids. Looked up from germline, CDR1 is SGHAT and CDR2 is FQDESV (reference sequence).

The chain employs TRBV28 and TRBJ2-7; 11 bases are shared with TRBD2. Trimming took 3 bases from V and 1 from J; bases not matched to a gene: 2. In germline, CDR1 is MDHEN, CDR2 SYDVKM. The CDR3 loop spans 15 amino acids. The CDR3 region is CASSFSGGASYEQYF. The DNA of the CDR3 is TGTGCCAGCAGTTTTAGCGGGGGGGCGTCCTACGAGCAGTACTTC.

This chain joins TRBV9 and TRBJ2-3; 8 bases align to TRBD2. Looked up from germline, CDR1 is SGDLS and CDR2 is YYNGEE. V gave up 0 bases and J gave up 0 bases; unmatched junction bases: 6. The CDR3 runs 17 residues. In DNA, the CDR3 is TGTGCCAGCAGCGTAGGTCGGGGGGGGCGCAGCACAGATACGCAGTATTTT. Its protein product is CASSVGRGGRSTDTQYF.

The gene calls are TRBV25-1 and TRBJ1-5, with D unclear. The CDR3 extends over 15 amino acids. Trimming took off 5 bases at V and 7 bases at J, with 18 bases between the two ends. Germline V lookup: CDR1 MGHDK, CDR2 SYGVNS. The DNA of the CDR3 is TGTGCCAGCAGTTCATCCCAGGTATCGGCCCAGCCCCAGCATTTT. It encodes CASSSSQVSAQPQHF.

This clone has a handful of counts. The CDR3 bases are TGTGCCAGCAGTTACCCCATGGAAGACTCGGCTGGCTACACCTTC. Translation: CASSYPMEDSAGYTF. The chain carries TRBV6-5 and TRBJ1-2; D unresolved. The CDR3 spans 15 residues. Germline V gives CDR1 MNHEY, CDR2 SVGAGI. Deletions cut 2 bases from V and 7 bases from J, with 17 bases between.

The chain couples TRBV9 to TRBJ1-1, with 10 bases matching TRBD1. Trimming removed 4 bases from V and 3 bases from J; junction bases left unmatched: 6. The CDR3 runs 15 residues. CDR1 SGDLS and CDR2 YYNGEE come from the germline V gene. The CDR3 sequence is CASSPRGTGDTEAFF. The CDR3 coding sequence is TGTGCCAGCAGCCCTAGGGGGACAGGGGACACTGAAGCTTTCTTT.

J is TRBJ2-3 and V is TRBV27; 9 bases agree with TRBD2. Germline-derived CDR1 and CDR2 are MNHEY and SMNVEV (reference sequence). Trimming at V came to 5 bases and at J to 3 bases, leaving 12 bases not matched to a gene. There are 17 residues in the CDR3. DNA of the CDR3: TGTGCCAGCAGTCCAGGTTGGGGGCGGGAGGGGACAGATACGCAGTATTTT. Protein: CASSPGWGREGTDTQYF.

The V gene is TRBV11-3, the J gene TRBJ1-1; 9 bases are a match to TRBD1. J was trimmed by 3 bases and V by 5 bases; bases with no gene match: 4. The CDR3 has 14 amino acids. The germline V gene has CDR1 SGHNT and CDR2 YENEEA. The CDR3 loop is CASSKQGADTEAFF. The CDR3 DNA reads as TGTGCCAGCAGCAAACAGGGGGCTGACACTGAAGCTTTCTTT.

The chain joins TRBV19 to TRBJ2-2, with unresolved D. Germline CDR1 reads LNHDA; CDR2 reads SQIVND (reference sequence). Trimming cost V 3 bases and J 6 bases, with 11 bases left between them. The CDR3 consists of 14 residues. The CDR3 sequence: CASSIGEDPGELFF. The CDR3 DNA reads as TGTGCCAGTAGTATCGGAGAGGATCCCGGGGAGCTGTTTTTT.

This chain connects TRBV5-1 to TRBJ2-7; the D gene is possibly TRBD1 (6 bases). The CDR3 loop spans 14 amino acids. Germline CDR1 reads SGHRS; CDR2 reads YFSETQ. Trimming took 0 bases from V and 2 from J, leaving 9 bases between them. This chain's CDR3 is CASSLGGQPYEQYF. DNA of the CDR3: TGCGCCAGCAGCTTGGGAGGACAGCCCTACGAGCAGTACTTC.